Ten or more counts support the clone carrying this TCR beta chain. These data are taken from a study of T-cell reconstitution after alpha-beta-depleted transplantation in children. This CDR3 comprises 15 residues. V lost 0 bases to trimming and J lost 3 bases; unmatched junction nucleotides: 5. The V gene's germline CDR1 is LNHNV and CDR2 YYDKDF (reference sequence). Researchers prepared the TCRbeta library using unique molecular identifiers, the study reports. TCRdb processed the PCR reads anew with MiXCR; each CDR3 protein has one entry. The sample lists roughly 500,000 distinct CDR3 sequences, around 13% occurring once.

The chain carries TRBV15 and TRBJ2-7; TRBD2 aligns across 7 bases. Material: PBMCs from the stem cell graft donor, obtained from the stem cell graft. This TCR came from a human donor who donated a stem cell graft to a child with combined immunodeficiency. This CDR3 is CATSRDIGEGYEQYF. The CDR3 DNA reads TGTGCCACCAGCAGAGATATAGGGGAGGGCTACGAGCAGTACTTC.